The present TCR beta chain was sequenced within a study of blood T cell repertoires in COVID-19. Study-wide context: Donors in the United States, Italy and Spain gave samples during acute or convalescent COVID-19.

The V end lost 2 bases, the J end lost 4 bases, and 5 bases lay between the germline ends. Germline values: CDR1 MRHNA, CDR2 SNTAGT. This CDR3 has 13 residues. Study members were between about 18 and 95 years old and lived in 20 to 25 US regions. Sequencing was performed with immunoSEQ multiplex PCR; in TCRdb, only in-frame clones are kept and a portion is missing. There are some 260,000 clones in the sample; 86% occur only once, and about 1.6% lies in the top ten. The rearrangement uses TRBV6-4 and TRBJ1-4; D is undetermined. The sequence was obtained from a man aged 35-49 years who had recovered from COVID-19. Sequencing input: PBMCs or T cells enriched from blood (not recorded which). CDR3 sequence: CASSDGLNEKLFF. In nucleotides, the CDR3 is TGTGCCAGCAGTGACGGGCTTAATGAAAAACTGTTTTTT.